The 24 T cell receptor beta chains below all came from one sample that was sequenced in a study of CD8 T cells in ankylosing spondylitis. No cognate antigen is known for these TCRs. Each CDR3 protein gets one entry after TCRdb re-called the 5' RACE reads with MiXCR. The sample gives roughly 370,000 distinct CDR3 sequences, 20% to 25% of which show up once; less than 20% is in the top ten. Whole-study results and caveats: Characteristic, it appeared, of ankylosing spondylitis blood was a TCR beta motif of roughly eight highly homologous variants.

Sequencing used blood, either unsorted or a sorted T cell fraction (not recorded which). The receptor source for this set is a male donor with ankylosing spondylitis.

The chain recombines TRBV20-1 with TRBJ1-5; D is possibly TRBD1 (5 bases). The length of the CDR3 is 14 residues. Germline-derived CDR1 and CDR2 are DFQATT and SNEGSKA (reference sequence). Trimming stripped 6 bases from V and 6 bases from J, with 18 bases between. The CDR3 is CSAEGTGAGQPQHF. CDR3 coding DNA: TGCAGTGCGGAGGGGACGGGAGCGGGTCAGCCCCAGCATTTT.

This CDR3 reads CASSQDIGMNTEAFF. The CDR3 nucleotides are TGTGCCAGCAGCCAAGATATTGGCATGAACACTGAAGCTTTCTTT. This chain uses TRBV3-1 with TRBJ1-1; D ambiguous. Germline lookup yields CDR1 LGHDT and CDR2 YNNKEL (reference sequence). The CDR3 length is 15 residues. V was trimmed by 0 bases and J by 0 bases, leaving 8 bases between them.

This clonotype was counted only a few times. This chain uses TRBV7-3 with TRBJ1-1; D possibly corresponds to TRBD1 (5 bases). The CDR3 has 13 amino acids. The ends were cut back, 7 bases at V and 6 bases at J, with 15 bases in the middle. The germline V gene encodes CDR1 SGHTA and CDR2 FQGTGA. CDR3 coding DNA: TGTGCCAGCAAAGATTTGCAGGGCTCTGAAGCTTTCTTT. This gives the protein CASKDLQGSEAFF.

The chain uses TRBV20-1 and TRBJ2-3; 9 bases fit TRBD1. The CDR3 runs to 16 residues. The V and J ends lost 0 bases and 4 bases, in that order; junction bases with no gene match: 8. Looked up from germline, CDR1 is DFQATT and CDR2 is SNEGSKA (reference sequence). The CDR3 DNA is TGCAGTGCTAGAGACCTACAGGGGGCGCGGGCAGATACGCAGTATTTT. It is translated as CSARDLQGARADTQYF.

The chain combines TRBV29-1 with TRBJ2-1, with 11 positions matching TRBD2. This CDR3 contains 19 residues. Germline V lookup: CDR1 SQVTM, CDR2 ANQGSEA. V lost 6 bases and J lost 0; bases outside the gene matches: 16. CDR3 in DNA: TGCAGCGTCACAGTATTTCCGGGACTAGCGGCCAGCTCCTACAATGAGCAGTTCTTC. Translated, it gives CSVTVFPGLAASSYNEQFF.

This clonotype was recorded many times. This chain uses TRBV3-1 with TRBJ2-7; no clear D. The CDR3 loop spans 11 amino acids. Trimming left V 3 bases short and J 4 bases short, with 4 bases between. Germline V gene lookup returns CDR1 LGHDT and CDR2 YNNKEL (reference sequence). The CDR3 sequence is CASSQRYEQYF. The CDR3 DNA follows: TGTGCCAGCAGCCAGCGGTACGAGCAGTACTTC.

In this sample, this clonotype turned up a few times. The V call is TRBV12-3 or TRBV12-4, the J call TRBJ2-5, with TRBD1 matching over 10 bases. CDR3 length: 14 amino acids. With 5 bases clipped from V and 5 bases from J, the junction kept 5 bases outside the gene matches. The CDR3, as DNA: TGTGCCAGCAGTGGACAGGGGGGTTCGGAGACCCAGTACTTC. Translating gives CASSGQGGSETQYF.

This clonotype was seen just once. This rearrangement joins TRBV28 to TRBJ2-7; 10 bases fit TRBD2. In germline, CDR1 is MDHEN, CDR2 SYDVKM. This CDR3 is built from 15 residues. Losses at the gene ends were 3 bases for V and 4 bases for J; bases not matched to a gene: 6. Here the CDR3 reads CASSFPSGSKYEQYF. The CDR3 region has the DNA TGTGCCAGCAGTTTTCCTAGCGGGAGTAAATACGAGCAGTACTTC.

Here the CDR3 reads CASSSRPGEGNSPLHF. For the CDR3, the DNA is TGCGCCAGCAGCTCGAGGCCGGGAGAGGGCAATTCACCCCTCCACTTT. V gene TRBV5-1 combines with J gene TRBJ1-6; D is unclear. With 3 bases removed from V and 7 bases from J, the gap between germline ends came to 17 bases. CDR1 is SGHRS, CDR2 YFSETQ, per germline. The CDR3 covers 16 residues.

The genes are TRBV12-5 and TRBJ2-1; TRBD2 aligns across 7 bases. CDR1 and CDR2 (germline): LGHNT, FRNRAP. The CDR3 extends over 17 amino acids. V was pared by 5 bases and J by 6 bases, with 16 bases of the junction left unmatched. CDR3 in amino acids: CASGPSYSGLRINEQFF. DNA for the CDR3: TGTGCTAGTGGTCCAAGCTATAGCGGGCTTCGTATCAATGAGCAGTTCTTC.

This clonotype was detected a few times. The chain has TRBV9 and TRBJ2-7; 8 bases fit TRBD2. The ends lost 4 bases at V and 1 base at J; junction bases unmatched: 7. The CDR3 sequence is 15 residues long. Germline CDR1 SGDLS, CDR2 YYNGEE. The CDR3 region is CASSLAGLGSYEQYF. The CDR3 DNA reads as TGTGCCAGCAGCTTAGCGGGGTTGGGGTCCTACGAGCAGTACTTC. Together with reference TRBV9 and TRBJ2-7, the CDR3 gives the full variable domain: DSGVTQTPKHLITATGQRVTLRCSPRSGDLSVYWYQQSLDQGLQFLIQYYNGEERAKGNILERFSAQQFPDLHSELNLSSLELGDSALYFCASSLAGLGSYEQYFGPGTRLTVT.

This clonotype was detected only a few times. The rearrangement uses TRBV12-3 or TRBV12-4 and TRBJ1-3; 7 positions match TRBD1. The CDR3 loop spans 15 amino acids. Unmatched junction bases numbered 12, after V lost 6 bases and J lost 7 bases. The CDR3 region is CASRPSGTDGNTIYF. In nucleotides, the CDR3 is TGTGCCAGCAGGCCCTCCGGGACAGATGGGAACACCATATATTTT.

V usage is TRBV6-5 and J usage is TRBJ2-7; the match to TRBD2 covers 12 bases. Germline CDR1 MNHEY, CDR2 SVGAGI. V lost 0 bases to trimming and J lost 7 bases; unmatched junction nucleotides: 7. CDR3 length: 16 residues. This chain's CDR3 is CASSYSLAGGPGEQYF. As DNA, the CDR3 is TGTGCCAGCAGTTACTCTCTAGCGGGAGGGCCTGGGGAGCAGTACTTC.

As DNA, the CDR3 is TGTGCCAGTAGTGGCTTTCAAGAGACCCAGTACTTC. Amino acid sequence: CASSGFQETQYF. The chain uses TRBV19 and TRBJ2-5, with D hard to call. There are 12 residues in the CDR3. V lost 5 bases to trimming and J lost 2 bases, with 6 bases between them. Germline CDR1 and CDR2: LNHDA and SQIVND (reference sequence). The whole variable domain, remainder taken from reference TRBV19 and TRBJ2-5, is DGGITQSPKYLFRKEGQNVTLSCEQNLNHDAMYWYRQDPGQGLRLIYYSQIVNDFQKGDIAEGYSVSREKKESFPLTVTSAQKNPTAFYLCASSGFQETQYFGPGTRLLVL.

The V gene is TRBV9, the J gene TRBJ2-7; no firm D call. In germline, CDR1 is SGDLS, CDR2 YYNGEE. V was shortened by 0 bases and J by 0 bases, with 7 bases between the two germline ends. The CDR3 contains 14 residues. The CDR3 protein is CASSVGSSSYEQYF. The CDR3 region has the DNA TGTGCCAGCAGCGTAGGGTCCAGCTCCTACGAGCAGTACTTC.

V gene TRBV3-1 combines with J gene TRBJ2-2; maybe TRBD2 (5 bases). The V end lost 4 bases, the J end lost 0 bases, and 12 bases lay between the germline ends. The CDR3 is made up of 16 amino acids. The germline gives CDR1 LGHDT, CDR2 YNNKEL (reference sequence). The CDR3 DNA follows: TGTGCCAGCAGCCGTCTCAGCGGACCGAACACCGGGGAGCTGTTTTTT. Translating gives CASSRLSGPNTGELFF.

This clonotype was observed a few times. The CDR3 nucleotides are TGTGCCAGCTCACCACACAGCGGGAGGGCCACCGGGGAGCTGTTTTTT. The encoded protein is CASSPHSGRATGELFF. The rearrangement joins TRBV18 to TRBJ2-2; 10 bases are shared with TRBD2. The CDR3 extends over 16 amino acids. CDR1 KGHSH and CDR2 LQKENI come from the germline V gene. With 1 base clipped from V and 4 bases from J, the junction kept 3 bases outside the gene matches.

This clonotype was seen ten or more times. V and J are TRBV29-1 and TRBJ2-7; unclear D gene. Germline CDR1 reads SQVTM; CDR2 reads ANQGSEA. This CDR3 region has 12 residues. V lost 4 bases and J lost 4, with 11 bases in between. The CDR3 protein is CSVGNFRYEQYF. In DNA form, the CDR3 reads TGCAGCGTTGGGAATTTTCGGTACGAGCAGTACTTC.

With respect to this clonotype: The missing conserved phenylalanine or tryptophan at the end of this CDR3 makes a read error likely. V is TRBV15 and J is TRBJ1-1; 10 positions agree with TRBD1. This CDR3 has 13 amino acids. In germline, CDR1 is LNHNV, CDR2 YYDKDF (reference sequence). The V segment lost 5 bases and the J segment 6 bases; nucleotides outside the gene matches: 3. In DNA form, the CDR3 reads TGTGCCACCAGCCGGGACAGGGGTCCTGAAGCTTTCCTT. Protein sequence: CATSRDRGPEAFL.

There are many counts of this clonotype. J is TRBJ2-1 and V is TRBV5-1; D not certain. Germline V lookup: CDR1 SGHRS, CDR2 YFSETQ. CDR3 length: 12 amino acids. Trimming left V 0 bases short and J 9 bases short, with 7 bases between. The CDR3 coding sequence is TGCGCCAGCAGCTTGGGTAGCAGTGAGCAGTTCTTC. The encoded protein is CASSLGSSEQFF.

This clonotype was observed many times. The CDR3 region is CASSYSTRLDEKLFF. CDR3 coding DNA: TGTGCCAGCAGTTACTCGACCAGGTTGGATGAAAAACTGTTTTTT. The chain links TRBV6-5 to TRBJ1-4; D gene ambiguous. Between the trimmed V and J ends, which lost 0 bases and 6 bases, there was a span of 11 bases. CDR1 MNHEY and CDR2 SVGAGI come from the germline V gene. The CDR3 spans 15 residues.

The chain recombines TRBV5-1 with TRBJ1-1, with no clear D. V lost 3 bases and J 8 bases, leaving 8 bases between the germline ends. This CDR3 has 11 amino acids. The germline V gene encodes CDR1 SGHRS and CDR2 YFSETQ. In nucleotides, the CDR3 is TGCGCCAGCAGCTCTAACCTAGAAGCTTTCTTT. Translating gives CASSSNLEAFF.

This chain links TRBV28 with TRBJ2-6, with 7 bases fitting TRBD1. Germline loops: CDR1 MDHEN, CDR2 SYDVKM. The CDR3 spans 16 residues. Losses at the gene ends were 5 bases for V and 2 bases for J; bases not matched to a gene: 6. The CDR3 reads CASSLVQGAGANVLTF. The CDR3 bases are TGTGCCAGCAGTCTAGTTCAGGGGGCTGGGGCCAACGTCCTGACTTTC.

This sequence joins TRBV19 and TRBJ2-2; D is perhaps TRBD2 (7 bases). Trimming removed 7 bases from V and 3 bases from J, with 15 bases in between. The CDR3 extends over 15 amino acids. CDR1 and CDR2 from the germline V gene are LNHDA and SQIVND (reference sequence). As DNA, the CDR3 is TGTGCCAGTAAGGGGGAAGCGGGATACACCGGGGAGCTGTTTTTT. This translates into CASKGEAGYTGELFF.